These 12 T cell receptor beta chains were all obtained from the same sample, sequenced in a study of blood T cell repertoires in COVID-19. Only in-frame clones appear in the TCRdb table, and some are missing; sequencing was by immunoSEQ multiplex PCR. The sample holds roughly 30,000 clones, roughly 90% seen once. Material: peripheral blood. All receptors derive from a human donor in a cohort sampled during active COVID-19.

V gene TRBV23-1 combines with J gene TRBJ2-2; D is possibly TRBD2 (7 bases). TRBV23-1 is sorted into the ORF group, with uncertain function. The ends were cut back, 4 bases at V and 1 base at J, with 19 bases in the middle. The CDR3 is 18 amino acids. CDR3 residues: CASSRPEGGYKNTGELFF. The DNA of the CDR3 is TGCGCCAGCAGTCGCCCCGAGGGGGGGTACAAGAACACCGGGGAGCTGTTTTTT.

V gene TRBV5-1 combines with J gene TRBJ2-2; TRBD1 matches 10 bases. The germline V gene encodes CDR1 SGHRS and CDR2 YFSETQ. This CDR3 is 16 amino acids long. Losses at the gene ends were 4 bases for V and 4 bases for J; bases not matched to a gene: 7. CDR3 protein: CASSPSGTGVTGELFF. In nucleotides, the CDR3 is TGCGCCAGCAGCCCATCCGGGACAGGGGTCACCGGGGAGCTGTTTTTT.

The chain is built from TRBV4-2 and TRBJ2-7; 11 bases fit TRBD2. The CDR3 has 14 residues. Germline CDR1 reads LGHNA; CDR2 reads YNFKEQ. The V and J ends lost 4 bases and 5 bases, in that order; junction bases with no gene match: 4. The CDR3 DNA sequence: TGTGCCAGCAGCCTAGTACTAGCGGGGGACGAGCAGTACTTC. Translation gives CASSLVLAGDEQYF.

The chain is built from TRBV9 and TRBJ2-1; 8 bases are a match to TRBD2. V trimming: 0 bases; J trimming: 8 bases; junction bases outside the gene matches: 13. This CDR3 is 17 amino acids long. Germline V gives CDR1 SGDLS, CDR2 YYNGEE. CDR3 in amino acids: CASSVGGAGATRDEQFF. CDR3 DNA sequence: TGTGCCAGCAGCGTAGGGGGAGCGGGGGCCACGAGGGATGAGCAGTTCTTC.

The V gene is TRBV12-3 or TRBV12-4, the J gene TRBJ2-6; 7 bases fit TRBD2. V shed 3 bases and J 8 bases; nucleotides not matched to a gene: 1. The CDR3 has 13 amino acids. The CDR3 nucleotides read TGTGCCAGCAGTTTGGGGGGGTCCAACGTCCTGACTTTC. It encodes CASSLGGSNVLTF.

The DNA for the CDR3 is TGTGCCAGTAGTATAGTGGAGCTCCAGTTCTTC. Translating it yields CASSIVELQFF. The V and J genes are TRBV19 and TRBJ2-1; D is unclear. Germline lookup yields CDR1 LNHDA and CDR2 SQIVND (reference sequence). Trimming left V 1 base short and J 13 bases short, with 8 bases between. The CDR3 covers 11 residues.

The chain recombines TRBV10-3 with TRBJ1-4, with unresolved D. Trimming pared 0 bases from V and 2 bases from J, leaving 10 bases between. Germline CDR1 ENHRY, CDR2 SYGVKD. CDR3 length equals 16 residues. The CDR3 sequence: CAISESAGMTNEKLFF. CDR3 nucleotides: TGTGCCATCAGTGAGTCGGCGGGGATGACTAATGAAAAACTGTTTTTT.

The chain links TRBV2 to TRBJ1-5; the D is unclear. V dropped 3 bases and J dropped 4 bases, with 13 bases sitting between them. The germline gives CDR1 SNHLY, CDR2 FYNNEI. The CDR3 consists of 15 residues. The DNA for the CDR3 is TGTGCCAGCAGTGACGATCGGGGAGTAAATCAGCCCCAGCATTTT. This gives the protein CASSDDRGVNQPQHF.

The rearrangement joins TRBV3-1 (or the pseudogene TRBV3-2) to TRBJ2-5; TRBD2 matches at 13 bases. The germline CDR1 and CDR2 sequences are LGHDT and YNNKEL (reference sequence). Trimming cost V 4 bases and J 2 bases; bases outside gene matches: 1. The CDR3 runs 15 residues. CDR3 residues: CASSPGLAGQETQYF. The CDR3 bases are TGTGCCAGCAGCCCGGGACTAGCGGGACAAGAGACCCAGTACTTC.

This clone showed up just a few times. The chain joins TRBV9 to TRBJ1-2, with 12 positions matching TRBD1. Looked up from germline, CDR1 is SGDLS and CDR2 is YYNGEE. V shed 3 bases and J 5 bases; nucleotides not matched to a gene: 5. This CDR3 contains 15 residues. CDR3 loop: CASSAPGQGAYGYTF. For the CDR3, the DNA is TGTGCCAGCAGCGCCCCGGGACAGGGGGCGTATGGCTACACCTTC. Looking up the rest from reference TRBV9 and TRBJ1-2 gives the full variable domain: DSGVTQTPKHLITATGQRVTLRCSPRSGDLSVYWYQQSLDQGLQFLIQYYNGEERAKGNILERFSAQQFPDLHSELNLSSLELGDSALYFCASSAPGQGAYGYTFGSGTRLTVV.

The V gene is TRBV6-2 or TRBV6-3, the J gene TRBJ1-2; D is perhaps TRBD1 (6 bases). The germline V gene encodes CDR1 MNHEY and CDR2 SVGEGT. The CDR3 runs to 13 residues. The V end lost 2 bases, the J end lost 2 bases, and 6 bases lay between the germline ends. CDR3 amino acids: CASSYGQNYGYTF. In DNA form, the CDR3 reads TGTGCCAGCAGTTACGGACAGAACTATGGCTACACCTTC.

The chain is built from TRBV5-5 and TRBJ2-2; tentatively, D is TRBD2 (6 bases). The CDR3 spans 16 residues. V dropped 0 bases and J dropped 3 bases, with 12 bases sitting between them. The germline V gene has CDR1 SGHKS and CDR2 YYEKEE (reference sequence). Here the CDR3 reads CASSLAGGAYTGELFF. In nucleotides, the CDR3 is TGTGCCAGCAGCTTGGCAGGCGGGGCCTACACCGGGGAGCTGTTTTTT.